The 14 T cell receptor beta chains given below trace back to one sample, sequenced in a study of blood T cell repertoires in COVID-19. Here immunoSEQ multiplex PCR was the method, and the copy in TCRdb shows in-frame clones only, minus some. The sample holds about 400,000 clones, roughly 87% seen once. The sample was PBMCs or T cells enriched from blood (not recorded which). These receptors all come from a woman in her thirties or forties with acute COVID-19.

The rearrangement uses TRBV18 and TRBJ2-5, with D maybe TRBD2 (5 bases). The CDR3 length is 13 residues. V dropped 7 bases and J dropped 5 bases, with 14 bases sitting between them. The germline V gene encodes CDR1 KGHSH and CDR2 LQKENI. The CDR3 is CASFGVSGETQYF. DNA for the CDR3: TGTGCCAGCTTCGGGGTCTCGGGGGAGACCCAGTACTTC.

This clone was counted once. The gene calls are TRBV5-5 and TRBJ1-5; TRBD1 matches at 7 bases. The V and J ends lost 0 bases and 2 bases, in that order; junction bases with no gene match: 5. The V gene's germline CDR1 is SGHKS and CDR2 YYEKEE (reference sequence). The length of the CDR3 is 16 residues. CDR3 loop: CASSLEGGGGNQPQHF. Here the CDR3 DNA reads TGTGCCAGCAGCTTGGAAGGGGGCGGGGGCAATCAGCCCCAGCATTTT. The variable domain in full, with the rest retrieved from reference TRBV5-5 and TRBJ1-5, is DAGVTQSPTHLIKTRGQQVTLRCSPISGHKSVSWYQQVLGQGPQFIFQYYEKEERGRGNFPDRFSARQFPNYSSELNVNALLLGDSALYLCASSLEGGGGNQPQHFGDGTRLSIL.

The genes are TRBV7-6 and TRBJ2-5; TRBD2 is a possible D gene (6 bases). The CDR3 covers 18 residues. CDR1 and CDR2 from the germline V gene are SGHVS and FNYEAQ. Trimming shortened V by 1 base and J by 4 bases, and 22 bases separated the two germline ends. The CDR3 nucleotides read TGTGCCAGCAGCTTAGTTTTAGGTCGACTAGATGTAGGAGAGACCCAGTACTTC. It translates to CASSLVLGRLDVGETQYF.

This clone was detected once. The J gene is TRBJ1-4, the V gene TRBV6-5; 7 bases match TRBD1. The germline CDR1 and CDR2 sequences are MNHEY and SVGAGI. The CDR3 totals 15 residues. The V and J ends lost 6 bases and 8 bases, in that order; junction bases with no gene match: 12. The CDR3 nucleotides are TGTGCCAGCAGCCAATCCGGGACAGCATCCGAAAAACTGTTTTTT. This encodes CASSQSGTASEKLFF.

The genes are TRBV6-5 and TRBJ1-1; weak D call: TRBD1 (5 bases). The V gene's germline CDR1 is MNHEY and CDR2 SVGAGI. Trimming removed 10 bases from V and 9 bases from J, with 21 bases in between. The CDR3 has 13 residues. The CDR3 loop reads CATRGDIDSKAFF. The CDR3 nucleotides are TGTGCCACCAGAGGGGATATAGACAGTAAAGCTTTCTTT.

CDR3 DNA sequence: TGTGCCAGCAGCATAACACGTGACAGCTACGAGCAGTACTTC. Protein: CASSITRDSYEQYF. The chain joins TRBV5-4 to TRBJ2-7, with D possibly matching TRBD1 (5 bases). The CDR3 has 14 residues. CDR1 is SGHNT and CDR2 is YYREEE in the germline V gene (reference sequence). V shed 4 bases and J shed 3 bases, with 14 bases lying between them.

This sequence joins TRBV11-2 and TRBJ2-3; maybe TRBD2 (6 bases). Germline V lookup: CDR1 SGHAT, CDR2 FQNNGV. CDR3 length: 14 residues. V lost 5 bases and J 2 bases, leaving 11 bases between the germline ends. The CDR3 bases are TGTGCCAGCAGCGGGAGGACTAACACAGATACGCAGTATTTT. Its translation is CASSGRTNTDTQYF. Together with reference TRBV11-2 and TRBJ2-3, the CDR3 gives the full variable domain: EAGVAQSPRYKIIEKRQSVAFWCNPISGHATLYWYQQILGQGPKLLIQFQNNGVVDDSQLPKDRFSAERLKGVDSTLKIQPAKLEDSAVYLCASSGRTNTDTQYFGPGTRLTVL.

This chain joins TRBV2 and TRBJ1-1; 7 nucleotides align to TRBD1. The V and J ends lost 9 bases and 5 bases, in that order; junction bases with no gene match: 15. Germline V lookup: CDR1 SNHLY, CDR2 FYNNEI. This CDR3 is built from 15 residues. The CDR3 DNA follows: TGTGCCAGAAGCCCCGCAGGGGGAAGCGGGACTGAAGCTTTCTTT. Translating it yields CARSPAGGSGTEAFF.

This chain uses TRBV3-1 (or the pseudogene TRBV3-2) with TRBJ2-3, with 9 positions matching TRBD2. The CDR3 has 16 amino acids. Germline V gene lookup returns CDR1 LGHDT and CDR2 YNNKEL (reference sequence). V lost 1 base and J lost 8; bases outside the gene matches: 10. This CDR3 reads CASSQVISGGFGTQYF. In nucleotides, the CDR3 is TGTGCCAGCAGCCAAGTAATTAGCGGGGGCTTTGGTACGCAGTATTTT.

This chain links TRBV7-6 with TRBJ1-5, with a weak D call TRBD1 (5 bases). The ends were cut back, 1 base at V and 6 bases at J, with 13 bases in the middle. The CDR3 loop spans 15 amino acids. From germline, CDR1 is SGHVS and CDR2 FNYEAQ. CDR3 loop: CASSLEGGAGQPQHF. CDR3 bases: TGTGCCAGCAGCTTAGAGGGTGGGGCTGGTCAGCCCCAGCATTTT.

The CDR3: CASSSYSGGANEQFF. Here the CDR3 DNA reads TGCGCCAGCAGCTCCTACAGCGGGGGGGCCAATGAGCAGTTCTTC. The chain has TRBV5-1 and TRBJ2-1; 10 nucleotides align to TRBD2. Trimming removed 3 bases from V and 6 bases from J; junction bases left unmatched: 6. In germline, CDR1 is SGHRS, CDR2 YFSETQ. The CDR3 is made up of 15 amino acids. Full variable domain (remainder filled in from reference TRBV5-1 and TRBJ2-1): KAGVTQTPRYLIKTRGQQVTLSCSPISGHRSVSWYQQTPGQGLQFLFEYFSETQRNKGNFPGRFSGRQFSNSRSEMNVSTLELGDSALYLCASSSYSGGANEQFFGPGTRLTVL.

The gene calls are TRBV27 and TRBJ2-1; no clear D gene. The germline gives CDR1 MNHEY, CDR2 SMNVEV (reference sequence). Trimming removed 6 bases from V and 8 bases from J, with 11 bases in between. This CDR3 spans 12 amino acids. CDR3 sequence reads: CASRSVGDEQFF. Here the CDR3 DNA reads TGTGCCAGCAGGAGCGTAGGCGATGAGCAGTTCTTC.

The CDR3 DNA sequence: TGTGCCAGCTCATCCATCGCGTCAGGGGAGGGTGAAAAACTGTTTTTT. Its translation is CASSSIASGEGEKLFF. This chain joins TRBV18 and TRBJ1-4, with D possibly matching TRBD1 (6 bases). Looked up from germline, CDR1 is KGHSH and CDR2 is LQKENI. There are 16 residues in the CDR3. Trimming removed 5 bases from V and 7 bases from J, with 20 bases in between. The entire variable domain, with the rest obtained from reference TRBV18 and TRBJ1-4, is as follows: NAGVMQNPRHLVRRRGQEARLRCSPMKGHSHVYWYRQLPEEGLKFMVYLQKENIIDESGMPKERFSAEFPKEGPSILRIQQVVRGDSAAYFCASSSIASGEGEKLFFGSGTQLSVL.

This chain joins TRBV5-1 and TRBJ1-3; 7 bases are a match to TRBD1. Trimming took 0 bases from V and 3 from J; bases not matched to a gene: 0. The CDR3 covers 14 residues. From germline, CDR1 is SGHRS and CDR2 YFSETQ. As DNA, the CDR3 is TGCGCCAGCAGCTTGGGGACAGGTGGAAACACCATATATTTT. The encoded protein is CASSLGTGGNTIYF. The full variable domain, with the rest looked up from reference TRBV5-1 and TRBJ1-3, is KAGVTQTPRYLIKTRGQQVTLSCSPISGHRSVSWYQQTPGQGLQFLFEYFSETQRNKGNFPGRFSGRQFSNSRSEMNVSTLELGDSALYLCASSLGTGGNTIYFGEGSWLTVV.